This passage covers 30 T cell receptor beta chains from one sample sequenced in a study of T cells in Graves' hyperthyroidism and ophthalmopathy. Amplification of TCR beta CDR3 regions used RNA as the template. HTBI primers were used for first-round RT-PCR of the TCR CDR3. TCRdb called the multiplex PCR reads again in MiXCR, with one record for every CDR3 protein. The repertoire holds approximately 300,000 distinct CDR3 sequences, with over 15% as singletons. Sequenced sample: blood. The receptor source for this set is a man under 40 with Graves' hyperthyroidism.

This clonotype has just a few counts. The rearrangement joins TRBV6-1 to TRBJ2-7; D remains unclear. Trimming took 7 bases from V and 4 from J, leaving 14 bases between them. Germline lookup yields CDR1 MNHNS and CDR2 SASEGT. The CDR3 spans 13 residues. CDR3 in DNA: TGTGCCAGCACCCGATTCGTAGGGTACGAGCAGTACTTC. Encoded protein: CASTRFVGYEQYF.

The V gene is TRBV18, the J gene TRBJ2-5; the match to TRBD1 covers 7 bases. With 4 bases clipped from V and 10 bases from J, the junction kept 9 bases outside the gene matches. The germline gives CDR1 KGHSH, CDR2 LQKENI. This CDR3 contains 13 residues. The CDR3 DNA reads as TGTGCCAGCTCACTCGGGCCAGGGGGTGACCAGTACTTC. Translation: CASSLGPGGDQYF.

The rearrangement links TRBV19 to TRBJ1-2; D is ambiguous. The ends were cut back, 0 bases at V and 5 bases at J, with 13 bases in the middle. The CDR3 length is 15 residues. The germline V gene encodes CDR1 LNHDA and CDR2 SQIVND (reference sequence). CDR3: CASSIDLVAGYGYTF. CDR3 in DNA: TGTGCCAGTAGTATAGATCTCGTGGCCGGGTATGGCTACACCTTC.

This clonotype has a single count. Just one base apart from a much larger clone, this may be a read error. CDR3 sequence (DNA): TGTGCCAGCTGCACTAGCAGGAGTTACGAGCAGTACTTC. Protein product: CASCTSRSYEQYF. The chain joins TRBV7-9 to TRBJ2-7; D might be TRBD2 (6 bases). This CDR3 has 13 amino acids. Trimming pared 8 bases from V and 4 bases from J, leaving 15 bases between. Germline V lookup: CDR1 SEHNR, CDR2 FQNEAQ (reference sequence).

The chain recombines TRBV11-1 with TRBJ1-2, with TRBD1 matching 7 bases. Per germline, CDR1 SGHAT and CDR2 FQDESV (reference sequence). V lost 2 bases and J lost 8; bases outside the gene matches: 8. This CDR3 comprises 14 residues. CDR3 DNA: TGTGCCAGCAGCTTAACAGGGGCCCCATTCGGCTACACCTTC. Encoded protein: CASSLTGAPFGYTF.

This clonotype was observed at least ten times. The chain carries TRBV11-1 and TRBJ2-1; 13 nucleotides agree with TRBD2. Germline V gene data show CDR1 as SGHAT and CDR2 as FQDESV (reference sequence). The CDR3 length is 19 residues. After removal of 0 bases from V and 5 bases from J, the junction contained 10 bases not matched to a gene. This chain's CDR3 is CASSLAAPGLAGDHNEQFF. The CDR3 DNA reads as TGTGCCAGCAGCTTAGCAGCCCCCGGACTAGCGGGAGATCACAATGAGCAGTTCTTC.

The genes are TRBV19 and TRBJ2-7; a possible D gene is TRBD1 (6 bases). V lost 6 bases, J lost 2 bases, and 14 bases lay in between. The CDR3 covers 14 residues. Germline values: CDR1 LNHDA, CDR2 SQIVND (reference sequence). Here the CDR3 DNA reads TGTGCCAGTAGCAGTCGACAGGCGACCTACGAGCAGTACTTC. It specifies CASSSRQATYEQYF.

The gene calls are TRBV7-9 and TRBJ2-2; D is perhaps TRBD1 (5 bases). Trimming left V 5 bases short and J 4 bases short, with 11 bases between. The CDR3 loop spans 14 amino acids. Germline CDR1 SEHNR, CDR2 FQNEAQ (reference sequence). CDR3 region: CASSQDKSTGELFF. DNA of the CDR3: TGTGCCAGCAGCCAGGACAAGAGCACCGGGGAGCTGTTTTTT.

This clonotype occurred many times. The genes are TRBV11-2 and TRBJ1-1; D gene unclear. V lost 2 bases, J lost 4 bases, and 5 bases lay in between. CDR1 and CDR2 (germline): SGHAT, FQNNGV. The CDR3 has 12 residues. CDR3 DNA: TGTGCCAGCAGCTTAAGGGCCACTGAAGCTTTCTTT. Translating it yields CASSLRATEAFF.

This clonotype was detected many times. The chain combines TRBV2 with TRBJ2-1, with 8 bases that match TRBD2. V was pared by 4 bases and J by 1 base, with 3 bases of the junction left unmatched. This CDR3 has 15 amino acids. Germline CDR1 reads SNHLY; CDR2 reads FYNNEI. The CDR3 bases are TGTGCCAGCAGTGTACGGGAGGGGTCCTACAATGAGCAGTTCTTC. This gives the protein CASSVREGSYNEQFF.

This clonotype was observed at least ten times. The CDR3 loop reads CASSLLARVTGELFF. In DNA, the CDR3 is TGTGCCAGCAGCCTACTAGCGCGAGTCACCGGGGAGCTGTTTTTT. V gene TRBV3-1 combines with J gene TRBJ2-2; 7 bases line up with TRBD2. The CDR3 is 15 amino acids. Unmatched junction bases numbered 6, after V lost 4 bases and J lost 4 bases. Per the germline V gene, CDR1 is LGHDT and CDR2 is YNNKEL (reference sequence).

V gene TRBV6-1 combines with J gene TRBJ1-3; D is uncertain. The CDR3 is 17 residues long. The ends were cut back, 8 bases at V and 7 bases at J, with 27 bases in the middle. Germline V gene sequence: CDR1 MNHNS, CDR2 SASEGT. CDR3 sequence (DNA): TGTGCCAGCGGCGGCCCGTTACCGACAACCCGTGGGAACACCATATATTTT. Protein: CASGGPLPTTRGNTIYF.

Ten or more counts support this clonotype. The chain recombines TRBV27 with TRBJ1-1, with D perhaps matching TRBD1 (6 bases). From germline, CDR1 is MNHEY and CDR2 SMNVEV (reference sequence). V lost 3 bases and J lost 11, with 16 bases in between. The CDR3 has 13 amino acids. CDR3: CASSLGFGGLAFF. CDR3 sequence (DNA): TGTGCCAGCAGTTTGGGATTCGGGGGCCTCGCTTTCTTT.

The chain carries TRBV19 and TRBJ2-3; no clear D. The CDR3 loop spans 13 amino acids. CDR1 is LNHDA and CDR2 is SQIVND in the germline V gene (reference sequence). V was shortened by 5 bases and J by 2 bases, with 8 bases between the two germline ends. In DNA, the CDR3 is TGTGCCAGTAGTTCCCAAGACACAGATACGCAGTATTTT. Protein sequence: CASSSQDTDTQYF.

Notes on this clonotype: Since no conserved phenylalanine or tryptophan closes the CDR3, a read error is the likely cause. V is TRBV7-2 and J is TRBJ2-7; 9 bases are a match to TRBD1. CDR3 size: 15 residues. V shed 5 bases, J shed 1 base, and the junction held 6 bases outside the gene matches. Germline CDR1 is SGHTA and CDR2 is FQGNSA. CDR3 coding DNA: TGTGCCAGCAGCAGATCCGGGACAGGGTCCTACGAGCAGTACTCC. This encodes CASSRSGTGSYEQYS.

V and J are TRBV20-1 and TRBJ2-7; D assignment may be TRBD1 or TRBD2 (6 bases each). The V gene's germline CDR1 is DFQATT and CDR2 SNEGSKA (reference sequence). The CDR3 has 13 residues. V was clipped by 3 bases and J by 1 base, with 10 bases between them. CDR3 nucleotide sequence: TGCAGTGCTAGTGGAGGGGGGTCCTACGAGCAGTACTTC. Its translation: CSASGGGSYEQYF.

In this sample, this clonotype turned up many times. The rearrangement uses TRBV10-3 and TRBJ2-1, with 9 nucleotides matching TRBD2. V shed 11 bases and J 7 bases; nucleotides not matched to a gene: 9. The CDR3 loop spans 13 amino acids. Germline V gives CDR1 ENHRY, CDR2 SYGVKD. The CDR3 loop is CAFQREDGNEQFF. The CDR3 coding sequence is TGTGCCTTCCAGCGGGAGGATGGGAATGAGCAGTTCTTC.

This clonotype showed up just a few times. In DNA, the CDR3 is TGTGCCAGCTCACTCTTTGGGCTAGCGGGAGTCGGAGGGGAGACCCAGTACTTC. The encoded protein is CASSLFGLAGVGGETQYF. The chain employs TRBV18 and TRBJ2-5, with 10 nucleotides matching TRBD2. This CDR3 is 18 amino acids long. Germline assignment: CDR1 KGHSH and CDR2 LQKENI. J lost 5 bases, V lost 4 bases, and 16 bases had no gene match.

The chain is built from TRBV4-1 and TRBJ1-1; a weak D match, TRBD1 (6 bases). CDR3 length: 15 amino acids. Germline CDR1 and CDR2: MGHRA and YSYEKL. Trimming shortened V by 1 base and J by 10 bases, and 19 bases separated the two germline ends. Here the CDR3 reads CASSQGGTPRERAFF. In DNA, the CDR3 is TGCGCCAGCAGCCAAGGGGGGACACCCAGAGAGAGAGCTTTCTTT.

The chain joins TRBV6-1 to TRBJ1-5; D not certain. Germline V lookup: CDR1 MNHNS, CDR2 SASEGT. The germline V and J ends were trimmed by 7 bases and 4 bases, with 8 bases remaining between them. The CDR3 runs to 12 residues. The CDR3 spells CASKTGNQPQHF. The CDR3 DNA is TGTGCCAGCAAAACGGGGAATCAGCCCCAGCATTTT.

This clonotype was observed a single time. V is TRBV24-1 and J is TRBJ2-2; D tentatively reads TRBD1 or TRBD2 (6 bases each). The CDR3 loop spans 13 amino acids. The germline V and J ends were trimmed by 7 bases and 6 bases, with 11 bases remaining between them. From germline, CDR1 is KGHDR and CDR2 SFDVKD. CDR3 protein: CATRQGGSGELFF. In DNA form, the CDR3 reads TGTGCCACCAGACAGGGAGGTTCCGGGGAGCTGTTTTTT.

This clonotype was recorded many times. The chain is built from TRBV11-3 and TRBJ1-2, with no clear D. V was shortened by 2 bases and J by 1 base, with 5 bases between the two germline ends. This CDR3 spans 13 amino acids. Germline V CDR1 and CDR2: SGHNT, YENEEA. The CDR3 DNA is TGTGCCAGCAGCTTAAGCTTTAACTATGGCTACACCTTC. Its translation is CASSLSFNYGYTF.

The table lists this clonotype with a few counts. This chain links TRBV12-3 or TRBV12-4 with TRBJ1-1; D may be TRBD1 (6 bases). The CDR3 is 14 amino acids. V lost 6 bases and J lost 3, with 14 bases in between. The CDR3 here is CASRPGQRDTEAFF. CDR3 bases: TGTGCCAGCAGACCAGGACAGAGGGACACTGAAGCTTTCTTT.

This clonotype has a handful of counts. The chain is built from TRBV13 and TRBJ1-6; D is unclear. The CDR3 sequence is 17 residues long. The V end was cut by 0 bases, the J end by 7 bases, with 16 bases between. Germline V gene lookup returns CDR1 PRHDT and CDR2 FYEKMQ (reference sequence). This chain's CDR3 is CASSLGATRGVNSPLHF. Written as DNA, the CDR3 is TGTGCCAGCAGCTTAGGCGCGACAAGAGGTGTAAATTCACCCCTCCACTTT.

As to this clonotype: This may be a read error: a much more frequent sequence differs by one nucleotide. The chain combines TRBV28 with TRBJ2-3, with a weak D call TRBD2 (6 bases). V lost 6 bases to trimming and J lost 1 base, with 14 bases between them. This CDR3 has 15 amino acids. Looked up from germline, CDR1 is MDHEN and CDR2 is SYDVKM. The CDR3 loop reads CASSSGGEGTDTQYF. DNA for the CDR3: TGTGCCAGCAGCTCAGGAGGGGAGGGCACAGATACGCAGTATTTT.

The chain joins TRBV20-1 to TRBJ1-6; a weak D match, TRBD1 (5 bases). V shed 8 bases and J shed 2 bases, with 16 bases lying between them. The germline V gene encodes CDR1 DFQATT and CDR2 SNEGSKA (reference sequence). CDR3 length equals 15 residues. CDR3 DNA: TGCAGTACCAACATCAGGGCACCCTATAATTCACCCCTCCACTTT. It encodes CSTNIRAPYNSPLHF.

This clonotype occurred many times. CDR3 DNA: TGTGCATCCCGACCGAGAACCTTCTACGAGCAGTACTTC. Protein: CASRPRTFYEQYF. The V and J genes are TRBV2 and TRBJ2-7; D unclear. This CDR3 has 13 residues. Germline assignment: CDR1 SNHLY and CDR2 FYNNEI.

This clonotype has a count of ten or more. The chain has TRBV6-1 and TRBJ2-7; 13 bases match TRBD2. The CDR3 loop spans 15 amino acids. Losses at the gene ends were 4 bases for V and 3 bases for J; bases not matched to a gene: 3. Looked up from germline, CDR1 is MNHNS and CDR2 is SASEGT. The CDR3: CASSGLAGGVYEQYF. CDR3 sequence (DNA): TGTGCCAGCAGTGGACTAGCGGGAGGAGTCTACGAGCAGTACTTC.

The V and J genes are TRBV28 and TRBJ2-3; 10 bases agree with TRBD2. V was pared by 4 bases and J by 6 bases, with 7 bases of the junction left unmatched. There are 15 residues in the CDR3. Germline assignment: CDR1 MDHEN and CDR2 SYDVKM. CDR3 loop: CASSWLAGELDTQYF. As DNA, the CDR3 is TGTGCCAGCAGTTGGCTAGCGGGAGAGTTGGATACGCAGTATTTT.

This chain uses TRBV7-9 with TRBJ1-1; 11 nucleotides agree with TRBD1. V was pared by 4 bases and J by 6 bases, with 4 bases of the junction left unmatched. The CDR3 spans 14 residues. Germline V gene lookup returns CDR1 SEHNR and CDR2 FQNEAQ (reference sequence). DNA for the CDR3: TGTGCCAGCAGCTCGGGACAGGGGGGGTCTGAAGCTTTCTTT. Its translation is CASSSGQGGSEAFF.